One and the same sample provided the 31 T cell receptor beta chains below, sequenced in a study of siplizumab effects on memory and regulatory T cells (dated by TCRdb to about 2019). The library was obtained by the immunoSEQ multiplex PCR assay. TCRdb holds this immuneACCESS table with in-frame rearrangements only. Some clones are missing; in checked studies, unresolved V genes explain under half, and the rest has no known cause. This sample is represented by some 64,000 clones; around 80% of them were singletons. 0.35% to 0.5% of the sample is in the top ten clones. Material for sequencing was memory CD4+ T cells sorted from blood. In the paper's terms, the cell subset or site label means: unstimulated CD4+ memory T cells. The source of these receptors is a human donor in good health.

A few counts support this clone. The rearrangement joins TRBV2 to TRBJ1-6; D uncertain. Germline V gives CDR1 SNHLY, CDR2 FYNNEI. V was pared by 7 bases and J by 9 bases, with 10 bases between. The CDR3 runs to 12 residues. CDR3 coding DNA: TGTGCCAGCACAGTGATGGGTTCACCCCTCCACTTT. Translation gives CASTVMGSPLHF. The full variable domain, completed using reference TRBV2 and TRBJ1-6, is EPEVTQTPSHQVTQMGQEVILRCVPISNHLYFYWYRQILGQKVEFLVSFYNNEISEKSEIFDDQFSVERPDGSNFTLKIRSTKLEDSAMYFCASTVMGSPLHFGNGTRLTVT.

This chain links TRBV9 with TRBJ2-5, with 7 bases identical to TRBD2. The V gene's germline CDR1 is SGDLS and CDR2 YYNGEE. V was pared by 0 bases and J by 4 bases, with 15 bases of the junction left unmatched. This CDR3 has 18 amino acids. DNA of the CDR3: TGTGCCAGCAGCGTAGGAGGATTTGGGAGGGTAGATCGAGAGACCCAGTACTTC. Translation gives CASSVGGFGRVDRETQYF.

The chain recombines TRBV6-5 with TRBJ2-3; D ambiguous. This CDR3 has 15 residues. The germline V and J ends were trimmed by 7 bases and 0 bases, with 14 bases remaining between them. Germline V gene data show CDR1 as MNHEY and CDR2 as SVGAGI. Here the CDR3 reads CASKSARASTDTQYF. DNA of the CDR3: TGTGCCAGCAAGTCCGCTCGGGCTAGCACAGATACGCAGTATTTT.

This clone was picked up a small number of times. The chain links TRBV10-3 to TRBJ1-3, with D possibly being TRBD1 (5 bases). The germline CDR1 and CDR2 sequences are ENHRY and SYGVKD. This CDR3 spans 15 amino acids. V was pared by 6 bases and J by 0 bases, with 12 bases between. The CDR3 DNA sequence: TGTGCCATCAGGCCGGCTGGGGGCTCTGGAAACACCATATATTTT. It specifies CAIRPAGGSGNTIYF.

J is TRBJ2-1 and V is TRBV6-1; TRBD2 agrees at 8 bases. Trimming cost V 5 bases and J 2 bases; bases outside gene matches: 5. The CDR3 sequence is 15 residues long. Germline V gene data show CDR1 as MNHNS and CDR2 as SASEGT. The CDR3 loop reads CASSITSGTYNEQFF. DNA for the CDR3: TGTGCCAGCAGTATTACTAGCGGCACCTACAATGAGCAGTTCTTC.

This chain links TRBV6-1 with TRBJ2-3; no clear D. Trimming pared 0 bases from V and 2 bases from J, leaving 9 bases between. The germline CDR1 and CDR2 sequences are MNHNS and SASEGT. CDR3 size: 15 residues. The CDR3 DNA is TGTGCCAGCAGTGAAGCCCCAGGAAACACAGATACGCAGTATTTT. It specifies CASSEAPGNTDTQYF.

This clone has more than one count but fewer than ten. This rearrangement joins TRBV2 to TRBJ2-3; TRBD2 aligns across 13 bases. The CDR3 covers 15 residues. Germline CDR1 SNHLY, CDR2 FYNNEI. The V segment lost 5 bases and the J segment 5 bases; nucleotides outside the gene matches: 4. CDR3 bases: TGTGCCAGCAGTCTACTAGCGGGGGGGGGAGATACGCAGTATTTT. Translation gives CASSLLAGGGDTQYF.

The V and J genes are TRBV2 and TRBJ1-2; D is unclear. The germline V and J ends were trimmed by 6 bases and 4 bases, with 12 bases remaining between them. The CDR3 is made up of 13 amino acids. Germline loops: CDR1 SNHLY, CDR2 FYNNEI. The CDR3 loop is CASRDTATYGYTF. Written as DNA, the CDR3 is TGTGCCAGCAGAGACACAGCGACCTATGGCTACACCTTC.

V gene TRBV10-3 combines with J gene TRBJ2-7; TRBD1 is a possible D gene (6 bases). V lost 6 bases and J 5 bases, leaving 14 bases between the germline ends. CDR3 length: 13 amino acids. Germline V gives CDR1 ENHRY, CDR2 SYGVKD. The CDR3 coding sequence is TGTGCCATCAGCGCCGAACAGGGCCACGAGCAGTACTTC. It codes for CAISAEQGHEQYF.

The genes are TRBV4-2 and TRBJ1-3; TRBD1 is a possible D gene (5 bases). The germline V and J ends were trimmed by 3 bases and 0 bases, with 12 bases remaining between them. The CDR3 sequence is 16 residues long. The germline gives CDR1 LGHNA, CDR2 YNFKEQ. The CDR3 DNA sequence: TGTGCCAGCAGCCAGGAGGGGACGGCCTCTGGAAACACCATATATTTT. Translated: CASSQEGTASGNTIYF.

This sequence joins TRBV10-3 and TRBJ2-7; D not certain. This CDR3 contains 12 residues. V was trimmed by 6 bases and J by 2 bases, leaving 8 bases between them. The germline CDR1 and CDR2 sequences are ENHRY and SYGVKD. This CDR3 reads CAIRDGTYEQYF. The CDR3 nucleotides read TGTGCCATCAGGGACGGAACCTACGAGCAGTACTTC.

The J gene is TRBJ2-1, the V gene TRBV5-1; maybe TRBD1 (5 bases). Per germline, CDR1 SGHRS and CDR2 YFSETQ. Trimming took off 4 bases at V and 6 bases at J, with 8 bases between the two ends. The CDR3 totals 12 residues. The CDR3 region is CASSPTVNEQFF. The CDR3 DNA reads TGCGCCAGCAGCCCGACAGTCAATGAGCAGTTCTTC.

This chain joins TRBV1 and TRBJ2-3; the table gives TRBD2 as D, unverified against the DNA. TRBV1 is noted as a pseudogene. CDR3 length equals 17 residues. Here the CDR3 reads CTSSPGLAVGLTDTQYF. As DNA, the CDR3 is TGCACCAGCAGCCCGGGACTAGCGGTGGGGCTCACAGATACGCAGTATTTT.

This clone was found a few times. J is TRBJ2-1 and V is TRBV5-1, with D perhaps matching TRBD1 or TRBD2 (5 bases each). The CDR3 runs 14 residues. Germline V CDR1 and CDR2: SGHRS, YFSETQ. V gave up 7 bases and J gave up 0 bases, with 11 bases separating them. DNA of the CDR3: TGCGCCAGCGGTGTGGGGGACTCCTACAATGAGCAGTTCTTC. Its translation: CASGVGDSYNEQFF.

The chain joins TRBV10-3 to TRBJ1-1, with TRBD1 as a possible D gene (5 bases). Germline V gives CDR1 ENHRY, CDR2 SYGVKD. V shed 6 bases and J shed 5 bases, with 13 bases lying between them. This CDR3 has 13 residues. CDR3 residues: CAIRGARLTEAFF. CDR3 DNA: TGTGCCATCAGAGGGGCCCGATTAACTGAAGCTTTCTTT.

The chain's CDR3 is CASSRQGGTEAFF. DNA of the CDR3: TGTGCCAGCAGTAGACAGGGGGGGACTGAAGCTTTCTTT. The rearrangement joins TRBV6-5 to TRBJ1-1, with 9 positions matching TRBD1. The CDR3 has 13 residues. Germline V gene sequence: CDR1 MNHEY, CDR2 SVGAGI. V lost 5 bases and J lost 5; bases outside the gene matches: 3.

The chain couples TRBV7-6 to TRBJ2-2; TRBD2 matches 7 bases. Germline lookup yields CDR1 SGHVS and CDR2 FNYEAQ. Trimming took 7 bases from V and 1 from J; bases not matched to a gene: 6. The CDR3 consists of 15 residues. CDR3 loop: CASKKGLENTGELFF. The CDR3 DNA reads TGTGCCAGCAAAAAAGGACTAGAGAACACCGGGGAGCTGTTTTTT.

The J gene is TRBJ1-4, the V gene TRBV27; D not resolved. The germline V gene encodes CDR1 MNHEY and CDR2 SMNVEV (reference sequence). The V end was cut by 4 bases, the J end by 8 bases, with 20 bases between. This CDR3 comprises 16 residues. CDR3 nucleotide sequence: TGTGCCAGCAGTTCCCCTTCCATGGGTTTGCGGGAAAAACTGTTTTTT. Protein: CASSSPSMGLREKLFF.

CDR3 region: CASSPATGGNTIYF. In DNA form, the CDR3 reads TGTGCCAGCAGCCCGGCGACAGGCGGAAACACCATATATTTT. This chain connects TRBV7-7 to TRBJ1-3, with D possibly TRBD1 on 6 matching bases. Trimming stripped 5 bases from V and 4 bases from J, with 12 bases between. Germline assignment: CDR1 SSHAT and CDR2 FNYEAQ (reference sequence). The CDR3 loop spans 14 amino acids. The full variable domain, with the rest looked up from reference TRBV7-7 and TRBJ1-3, is GAGVSQSPRYKVTKRGQDVTLRCDPISSHATLYWYQQALGQGPEFLTYFNYEAQPDKSGLPSDRFSAERPEGSISTLTIQRTEQRDSAMYRCASSPATGGNTIYFGEGSWLTVV.

This clone was detected only a few times. The V call is TRBV5-1, the J call TRBJ2-2; D is possibly TRBD2 (6 bases). Trimming stripped 0 bases from V and 5 bases from J, with 11 bases between. From germline, CDR1 is SGHRS and CDR2 YFSETQ. There are 15 residues in the CDR3. CDR3 amino acids: CASSLASGGTGELFF. The CDR3 DNA sequence: TGCGCCAGCAGCTTGGCGTCCGGGGGAACCGGGGAGCTGTTTTTT. The whole variable domain, filled in from reference TRBV5-1 and TRBJ2-2, reads KAGVTQTPRYLIKTRGQQVTLSCSPISGHRSVSWYQQTPGQGLQFLFEYFSETQRNKGNFPGRFSGRQFSNSRSEMNVSTLELGDSALYLCASSLASGGTGELFFGEGSRLTVL.

The chain employs TRBV19 and TRBJ1-2; D is possibly TRBD1 (5 bases). Germline V lookup: CDR1 LNHDA, CDR2 SQIVND (reference sequence). With 5 bases removed from V and 7 bases from J, the gap between germline ends came to 14 bases. CDR3 length: 13 amino acids. DNA for the CDR3: TGTGCCAGTAGTTTCCGGGGGGGAGGTGGCTACACCTTC. Translated: CASSFRGGGGYTF.

The chain has TRBV19 and TRBJ1-2; possible D gene TRBD1, 5 bases. The CDR3 extends over 13 amino acids. V shed 0 bases and J shed 8 bases, with 10 bases lying between them. Looked up from germline, CDR1 is LNHDA and CDR2 is SQIVND (reference sequence). The CDR3 is CASSIDRVSGYTF. CDR3 bases: TGTGCCAGTAGTATAGACAGGGTCTCCGGCTACACCTTC.

The chain has TRBV27 and TRBJ2-7, with D possibly being TRBD1 or TRBD2 (5 bases each). Deletions cut 4 bases from V and 2 bases from J, with 21 bases between. This CDR3 spans 17 amino acids. The germline CDR1 and CDR2 sequences are MNHEY and SMNVEV (reference sequence). CDR3 region: CASSSPIRGRGTYEQYF. The CDR3 coding sequence is TGTGCCAGCAGTTCCCCCATACGGGGCCGTGGGACCTACGAGCAGTACTTC.

The rearrangement uses TRBV19 and TRBJ2-7; D is possibly TRBD1 (5 bases). This CDR3 has 15 residues. V lost 7 bases and J lost 3, with 19 bases in between. Germline V gene lookup returns CDR1 LNHDA and CDR2 SQIVND (reference sequence). The CDR3 reads CASNDPRAGGYEQYF. The CDR3 bases are TGTGCCAGTAACGACCCCAGGGCAGGTGGCTACGAGCAGTACTTC.

The rearrangement links TRBV5-1 to TRBJ2-5; D is unclear. Germline V gene lookup returns CDR1 SGHRS and CDR2 YFSETQ. The CDR3 has 9 residues. V gave up 4 bases and J gave up 9 bases, with 4 bases separating them. CDR3 coding DNA: TGCGCCAGCAGCGGATCCCAGTACTTC. It specifies CASSGSQYF.

The chain recombines TRBV2 with TRBJ1-2; the D gene is possibly TRBD1 (6 bases). The CDR3 has 13 amino acids. CDR1 is SNHLY, CDR2 FYNNEI, per germline. Trimming shortened V by 6 bases and J by 6 bases, and 14 bases separated the two germline ends. The CDR3 region is CASRAGTFDGYTF. Here the CDR3 DNA reads TGTGCCAGCAGAGCCGGGACATTCGATGGCTACACCTTC.

This clone has just one count. V usage is TRBV4-3 and J usage is TRBJ1-2; perhaps TRBD1 as D (6 bases). Germline V gene lookup returns CDR1 LGHNA and CDR2 YSLEER. This CDR3 region has 15 residues. Trimming left V 4 bases short and J 7 bases short, with 19 bases between. Here the CDR3 reads CASSPGDTAFRGYTF. CDR3 DNA sequence: TGCGCCAGCAGCCCAGGGGACACTGCGTTTCGTGGCTACACCTTC.

This rearrangement joins TRBV6-6 to TRBJ1-2; D remains unclear. Trimming shortened V by 2 bases and J by 8 bases, and 15 bases separated the two germline ends. This CDR3 has 14 residues. Germline V lookup: CDR1 MNHNY, CDR2 SVGAGI (reference sequence). The CDR3 spells CASSYNALARGYTF. DNA for the CDR3: TGTGCCAGCAGTTACAATGCCTTAGCTCGGGGCTACACCTTC.

This chain links TRBV28 with TRBJ1-5, with TRBD1 matching 8 bases. Germline values: CDR1 MDHEN, CDR2 SYDVKM. After removal of 10 bases from V and 2 bases from J, the junction contained 7 bases not matched to a gene. The CDR3 is 14 amino acids. The CDR3 loop reads CATQGAWGNQPQHF. CDR3 coding DNA: TGTGCCACCCAGGGGGCTTGGGGCAATCAGCCCCAGCATTTT. The full variable domain, in which reference TRBV28 and TRBJ1-5 provide the parts outside the CDR3, is DVKVTQSSRYLVKRTGEKVFLECVQDMDHENMFWYRQDPGLGLRLIYFSYDVKMKEKGDIPEGYSVSREKKERFSLILESASTNQTSMYLCATQGAWGNQPQHFGDGTRLSIL.

V and J are TRBV18 and TRBJ1-5; D gene ambiguous. The CDR3 is 15 amino acids. V was shortened by 1 base and J by 7 bases, with 14 bases between the two germline ends. CDR1 and CDR2 from the germline V gene are KGHSH and LQKENI. CDR3 residues: CASSPRPDSGQPQHF. CDR3 nucleotides: TGTGCCAGCTCACCACGTCCCGATTCGGGACAGCCCCAGCATTTT.

Only a few counts were recorded for this clone. The genes are TRBV27 and TRBJ2-5, with 13 bases identical to TRBD2. The junction had 4 bases not matched to a gene; V was cut back by 4 bases and J by 2 bases. The CDR3 spans 16 residues. Germline values: CDR1 MNHEY, CDR2 SMNVEV (reference sequence). The CDR3 is CASSSGLAGVQETQYF. In DNA form, the CDR3 reads TGTGCCAGCAGTTCCGGACTAGCGGGGGTTCAAGAGACCCAGTACTTC.